These 30 T cell receptor beta chains came from one sample sequenced in a study of blood T cells in healthy people across ages. Using a J-beta primer mix together with a sample-barcoded 5' primer, a second PCR was run for roughly 6 to 11 cycles. TCRdb re-called the 5' RACE reads through MiXCR, storing one row per CDR3 protein. Of roughly 1,100,000 distinct CDR3 sequences in the sample, almost 25% are singletons; the top ten hold around 0.75%. These same records also appear under a second study, on T cells of mothers and their children.

The sample taken for sequencing was blood. The source is a girl aged 2-9 years in good health.

The chain links TRBV6-1 to TRBJ1-1; 8 nucleotides agree with TRBD1. This CDR3 comprises 15 residues. The germline V gene has CDR1 MNHNS and CDR2 SASEGT. Trimming at V came to 11 bases and at J to 1 base, leaving 12 bases not matched to a gene. The CDR3: CAVRDRSVGNTEAFF. The CDR3 region has the DNA TGTGCCGTTCGGGACAGGTCGGTTGGGAACACTGAAGCTTTCTTT.

This chain joins TRBV5-4 and TRBJ2-1; 9 bases line up with TRBD2. This CDR3 has 16 amino acids. Germline trimming cut 4 bases from V and 1 base from J; bases unmatched to any gene: 6. CDR1 is SGHNT and CDR2 is YYREEE in the germline V gene (reference sequence). The CDR3 here is CASSPAGGVSYNEQFF. The CDR3 nucleotides are TGTGCCAGCAGCCCCGCGGGGGGGGTTTCCTACAATGAGCAGTTCTTC.

This clonotype has a handful of counts. The V call is TRBV6-5, the J call TRBJ1-1; D not resolved. Germline-derived CDR1 and CDR2 are MNHEY and SVGAGI. V dropped 5 bases and J dropped 7 bases, with 11 bases sitting between them. The CDR3 contains 12 residues. The CDR3 coding sequence is TGTGCCAGCAGTGACGCCGCCTATGAAGCTTTCTTT. This encodes CASSDAAYEAFF.

J is TRBJ2-2 and V is TRBV11-2; weak D call: TRBD2 (7 bases). The CDR3 length is 20 residues. V lost 2 bases to trimming and J lost 4 bases, with 26 bases between them. CDR1 and CDR2 from the germline V gene are SGHAT and FQNNGV. CDR3 region: CASSLYWGLLGGGLTGELFF. CDR3 nucleotide sequence: TGTGCCAGCAGCTTATACTGGGGACTCCTAGGGGGGGGGCTCACCGGGGAGCTGTTTTTT.

This clonotype was observed a handful of times. The V gene is TRBV7-8, the J gene TRBJ2-4; D is undetermined. This CDR3 has 14 residues. CDR1 and CDR2 from the germline V gene are SGHVS and FQNEAQ. Deletions cut 2 bases from V and 2 bases from J, with 7 bases between. CDR3 bases: TGTGCCAGCAGCTTACAGCTAACCAAAAACATTCAGTACTTC. Translation: CASSLQLTKNIQYF.

The CDR3 nucleotides read TGCAGCGCGGACAACATGAACACTGAAGCTTTCTTT. Amino acids: CSADNMNTEAFF. The V and J genes are TRBV29-1 and TRBJ1-1; D may be TRBD1 (5 bases). Germline V gene lookup returns CDR1 SQVTM and CDR2 ANQGSEA. Between the trimmed V and J ends, which lost 7 bases and 0 bases, there was a span of 9 bases. The CDR3 runs 12 residues.

The chain is built from TRBV5-1 and TRBJ2-7; D is undetermined. The CDR3 has 12 residues. Deletions cut 3 bases from V and 4 bases from J, with 8 bases between. The germline V gene encodes CDR1 SGHRS and CDR2 YFSETQ. CDR3 in DNA: TGCGCCAGCAGCTCCTTACGGTACGAGCAGTACTTC. Translation: CASSSLRYEQYF.

This clonotype was seen a handful of times. The chain couples TRBV20-1 to TRBJ1-1; a weak D match, TRBD1 (5 bases). Trimming took 5 bases from V and 4 from J, leaving 17 bases between them. Germline V lookup: CDR1 DFQATT, CDR2 SNEGSKA (reference sequence). The CDR3 is 14 residues long. CDR3 nucleotides: TGCAGTGCTCAGCATCGGGGCTTTAGCACTGAAGCTTTCTTT. This encodes CSAQHRGFSTEAFF.

The V gene is TRBV27, the J gene TRBJ2-1; 7 bases match TRBD1. Germline-derived CDR1 and CDR2 are MNHEY and SMNVEV (reference sequence). This CDR3 has 14 amino acids. J gave up 9 bases and V 4 bases, and 9 bases lay outside the gene matches. The CDR3 loop reads CASSSRQGNVEQFF. DNA for the CDR3: TGTGCCAGCAGTTCTCGACAGGGTAACGTTGAGCAGTTCTTC.

This clonotype was seen a few times. The chain combines TRBV2 with TRBJ2-3; D is ambiguous. Trimming removed 9 bases at V and 2 bases at J, with 6 bases between. This CDR3 has 11 amino acids. From germline, CDR1 is SNHLY and CDR2 FYNNEI. CDR3 nucleotides: TGTGCCAGTACAATCACAGATACGCAGTATTTT. Translating it yields CASTITDTQYF.

V usage is TRBV11-2 and J usage is TRBJ2-5, with 8 bases lining up with TRBD1. Unmatched junction bases numbered 7, after V lost 0 bases and J lost 1 base. Germline CDR1 SGHAT, CDR2 FQNNGV. CDR3 length: 17 amino acids. CDR3 DNA sequence: TGTGCCAGCAGCTTAGATGTTGCGACAGGGGCCCAAGAGACCCAGTACTTC. Its translation: CASSLDVATGAQETQYF.

The rearrangement joins TRBV25-1 to TRBJ2-5, with D unresolved. Near its end, the DNA agrees better with TRBJ2-1, so the J call may be wrong. Per germline, CDR1 MGHDK and CDR2 SYGVNS. This CDR3 contains 12 residues. The chain's CDR3 is CASSPLLEAQFF. CDR3 bases: TGTGCCAGCAGTCCCCTTCTAGAGGCGCAGTTCTTC.

This clonotype was detected only a few times. The J gene is TRBJ1-6, the V gene TRBV28; 7 bases align to TRBD1. CDR1 and CDR2 (germline): MDHEN, SYDVKM. Trimming cost V 6 bases and J 9 bases; bases outside gene matches: 11. The CDR3 is 15 residues long. DNA for the CDR3: TGTGCCAGCAGGGATGGGGACAGCCGACTTTCACCCCTCCACTTT. It translates to CASRDGDSRLSPLHF.

This clonotype was detected a few times. V usage is TRBV7-3 and J usage is TRBJ2-2; maybe TRBD2 (6 bases). V was shortened by 5 bases and J by 6 bases, with 13 bases between the two germline ends. The V gene's germline CDR1 is SGHTA and CDR2 FQGTGA. This CDR3 is 14 amino acids long. CDR3 residues: CASSTLGTPGELFF. CDR3 DNA sequence: TGTGCCAGCAGCACCCTAGGGACTCCCGGGGAGCTGTTTTTT.

The V and J genes are TRBV4-1 and TRBJ1-1; tentatively, D is TRBD1 (5 bases). Trimming removed 0 bases from V and 0 bases from J, with 23 bases in between. CDR1 MGHRA and CDR2 YSYEKL come from the germline V gene. The CDR3 runs to 20 residues. The chain's CDR3 is CASSQDEVDGRVGMNTEAFF. In nucleotides, the CDR3 is TGCGCCAGCAGCCAAGATGAGGTGGATGGCAGGGTTGGGATGAACACTGAAGCTTTCTTT.

This clonotype was recorded a few times. This chain joins TRBV20-1 and TRBJ2-5; D perhaps matches TRBD1 (7 bases). CDR3 size: 12 residues. Germline V CDR1 and CDR2: DFQATT, SNEGSKA (reference sequence). The ends were cut back, 5 bases at V and 5 bases at J, with 12 bases in the middle. The CDR3 sequence: CSAGQAGETQYF. The CDR3 DNA reads TGCAGTGCTGGACAGGCGGGGGAGACCCAGTACTTC.

This clonotype has only a few counts. V gene TRBV4-1 combines with J gene TRBJ2-3; 12 bases map to TRBD2. This CDR3 is 16 amino acids long. V shed 3 bases, J shed 3 bases, and the junction held 4 bases outside the gene matches. Germline values: CDR1 MGHRA, CDR2 YSYEKL. The CDR3 sequence: CASSHPGLAGTDTQYF. The DNA of the CDR3 is TGCGCCAGCAGCCATCCGGGACTAGCGGGTACAGATACGCAGTATTTT.

This clonotype has a count of ten or more. A junction boundary mismatches the germline segment, possibly from a read error. The rearrangement joins TRBV7-7 to TRBJ2-5, with D maybe TRBD2 (6 bases). The J call may be faulty, since TRBJ2-1 better matches the DNA end. Germline V lookup: CDR1 SSHAT, CDR2 FNYEAQ (reference sequence). The CDR3 totals 13 residues. The CDR3 nucleotides are TGTGCTAGCAGCCGGGACTTGGACAATGAGCAGTTCTTC. Translated, it gives CASSRDLDNEQFF.

The CDR3: CASSQDLYFGLGNTIYF. The CDR3 bases are TGCGCCAGCAGCCAAGACTTATATTTTGGCCTCGGAAACACCATATATTTT. This sequence joins TRBV4-1 and TRBJ1-3; no definite D call. V shed 0 bases and J shed 4 bases, with 16 bases lying between them. Germline assignment: CDR1 MGHRA and CDR2 YSYEKL. This CDR3 contains 17 residues.

There are many counts of this clonotype. The chain is built from TRBV4-3 and TRBJ2-7, with 8 bases matching TRBD1. This CDR3 is 16 amino acids long. V lost 0 bases, J lost 5 bases, and 9 bases stayed unmatched. CDR1 and CDR2 from the germline V gene are LGHNA and YSLEER. As DNA, the CDR3 is TGCGCCAGCAGCCAAGAGCCCGGACAGGGAGGCCACGAGCAGTACTTC. Protein: CASSQEPGQGGHEQYF.

This clonotype was detected only a few times. CDR3 coding DNA: TGCGCCAGCAGCTTGTGGACAGGGCATAACACTGAAGCTTTCTTT. It is translated as CASSLWTGHNTEAFF. The chain has TRBV5-1 and TRBJ1-1; 8 nucleotides align to TRBD1. Germline CDR1 SGHRS, CDR2 YFSETQ. The V segment lost 1 base and the J segment 2 bases; nucleotides outside the gene matches: 4. The CDR3 extends over 15 amino acids.

This clonotype has only a few counts. The junction and the germline gene differ at one end; a read error may be behind it. This chain joins TRBV7-7 and TRBJ2-5, with D perhaps given as TRBD1 or TRBD2 (5 bases each). Germline loops: CDR1 SSHAT, CDR2 FNYEAQ (reference sequence). This CDR3 has 15 residues. CDR3 sequence (DNA): TGTGCTAGCAGCTTAGGGACCGGCCCCCAAGAGACCCAGTACTTC. Residues: CASSLGTGPQETQYF.

This clonotype was seen a handful of times. CDR3: CASQQGASSYEQYF. As DNA, the CDR3 is TGTGCCAGCCAACAGGGGGCCTCCTCCTACGAGCAGTACTTC. The chain has TRBV3-1 and TRBJ2-5; 9 nucleotides align to TRBD1. The J call may be mistaken, given a closer DNA end match to TRBJ2-7. The CDR3 is made up of 14 amino acids. Germline V gene lookup returns CDR1 LGHDT and CDR2 YNNKEL (reference sequence).

This clonotype has just a few counts. V gene TRBV27 combines with J gene TRBJ2-7; perhaps D is TRBD1 or TRBD2 (6 bases each). Trimming left V 6 bases short and J 3 bases short, with 12 bases between. Germline loops: CDR1 MNHEY, CDR2 SMNVEV (reference sequence). The CDR3 consists of 13 residues. CDR3 loop: CASSKGGLYEQYF. The CDR3 nucleotides are TGTGCCAGCAGCAAGGGGGGACTCTACGAGCAGTACTTC.

J is TRBJ2-5 and V is TRBV20-1; D could derive from TRBD1 or TRBD2 (5 bases each). From germline, CDR1 is DFQATT and CDR2 SNEGSKA (reference sequence). CDR3 size: 15 residues. Trimming removed 3 bases from V and 5 bases from J, with 19 bases in between. This CDR3 reads CSASRSGARSETQYF. As DNA, the CDR3 is TGCAGTGCTAGTCGCTCCGGGGCTAGGTCGGAGACCCAGTACTTC.

This clonotype came up many times. This sequence joins TRBV9 and TRBJ2-7, with D maybe TRBD2 (6 bases). Germline loops: CDR1 SGDLS, CDR2 YYNGEE. The CDR3 has 15 residues. V was cut by 2 bases and J by 2 bases, with 14 bases left in between. The CDR3 DNA reads as TGTGCCAGCAGCGTGCAGGGACTTCCCACCTACGAGCAGTACTTC. Residues: CASSVQGLPTYEQYF.

This clonotype was recorded a few times. The J gene is TRBJ2-1, the V gene TRBV25-1; D remains ambiguous. This CDR3 has 14 amino acids. The V gene's germline CDR1 is MGHDK and CDR2 SYGVNS. Trimming shortened V by 7 bases and J by 4 bases, and 14 bases separated the two germline ends. In nucleotides, the CDR3 is TGTGCCAGCATGATCTACGCCTCATACAATGAGCAGTTCTTC. Protein: CASMIYASYNEQFF.

The CDR3 here is CASSNAPDLGFGETQYF. The CDR3, as DNA: TGTGCCAGCTCCAATGCCCCCGACTTGGGGTTTGGGGAGACCCAGTACTTC. The V gene is TRBV6-2 or TRBV6-3, the J gene TRBJ2-5; D gene unclear. The CDR3 loop spans 17 amino acids. Germline values: CDR1 MNHEY, CDR2 SVGEGT. V dropped 8 bases and J dropped 5 bases, with 27 bases sitting between them.

The DNA of the CDR3 is TGCAGTGCCCTAGGGGAATCCGAGCAGTACTTC. It codes for CSALGESEQYF. The rearrangement uses TRBV20-1 and TRBJ2-7, with D maybe TRBD1 (5 bases). Germline V gene data show CDR1 as DFQATT and CDR2 as SNEGSKA (reference sequence). Trimming took off 6 bases at V and 6 bases at J, with 12 bases between the two ends. The CDR3 extends over 11 amino acids.

The rearrangement joins TRBV5-1 to TRBJ2-3; 11 positions agree with TRBD1. Germline lookup yields CDR1 SGHRS and CDR2 YFSETQ. The CDR3 sequence is 16 residues long. The ends lost 3 bases at V and 3 bases at J; junction bases unmatched: 6. The CDR3 bases are TGCGCCAGCAGCTGGAGCTGGGACAGGGGGACAGATACGCAGTATTTT. This gives the protein CASSWSWDRGTDTQYF. The full variable domain, completed using reference TRBV5-1 and TRBJ2-3, is KAGVTQTPRYLIKTRGQQVTLSCSPISGHRSVSWYQQTPGQGLQFLFEYFSETQRNKGNFPGRFSGRQFSNSRSEMNVSTLELGDSALYLCASSWSWDRGTDTQYFGPGTRLTVL.